The present TCR beta chain was sequenced within a study of vaccination effects on CD4 cells after COVID-19. Within the ViraFEST assay, antigen-specific CD4+ T cells underwent expansion with viral peptide pools prior to sequencing. A 10-day culture period preceded the isolation of CD4+ T cells. Each participant received a vaccine that was either BNT162b2 or mRNA-1273, given as two doses. The method was immunoSEQ multiplex PCR; TCRdb's version includes in-frame clones alone and lacks a portion of them. Found here are about 22,000 clones, roughly three quarters of them singletons; the top ten hold 7% to 10%. CDR1 is MNHNS, CDR2 SASEGT, per germline. The CDR3 length is 13 residues. Trimming took 2 bases from V and 4 from J, leaving 6 bases between them. This clone was detected a few times. Its cognate antigen is unknown.

The J gene is TRBJ1-5, the V gene TRBV6-1; D is unresolved. This clonotype was sampled from a human donor who received a COVID-19 vaccine. Sequenced here: CD4+ T cells from PBMCs cultured with SARS-CoV-2 spike peptides, sampled after COVID-19 vaccination. The CDR3 here is CASSENGNQPQHF. In nucleotides, the CDR3 is TGTGCCAGCAGTGAAAACGGAAATCAGCCCCAGCATTTT.